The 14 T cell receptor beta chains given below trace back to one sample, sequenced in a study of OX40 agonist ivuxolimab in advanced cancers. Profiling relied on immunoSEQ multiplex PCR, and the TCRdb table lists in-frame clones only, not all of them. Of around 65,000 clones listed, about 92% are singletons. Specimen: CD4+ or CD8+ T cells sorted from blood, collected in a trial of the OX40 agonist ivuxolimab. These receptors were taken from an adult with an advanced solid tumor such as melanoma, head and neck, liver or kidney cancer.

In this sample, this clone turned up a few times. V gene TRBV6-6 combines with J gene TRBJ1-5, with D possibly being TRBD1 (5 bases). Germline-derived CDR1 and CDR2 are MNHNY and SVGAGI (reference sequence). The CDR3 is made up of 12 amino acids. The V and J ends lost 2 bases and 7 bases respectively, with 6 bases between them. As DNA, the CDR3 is TGTGCCAGCAGTTACGGGGGGCAGCCCCAGCATTTT. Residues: CASSYGGQPQHF.

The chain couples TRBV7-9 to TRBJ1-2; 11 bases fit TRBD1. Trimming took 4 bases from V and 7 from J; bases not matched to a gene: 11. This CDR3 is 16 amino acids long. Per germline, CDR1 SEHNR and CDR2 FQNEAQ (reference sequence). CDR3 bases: TGTGCCAGCAGCTCGACGGACAGGGGGCTGGTTGTTGGCTACACCTTC. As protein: CASSSTDRGLVVGYTF.

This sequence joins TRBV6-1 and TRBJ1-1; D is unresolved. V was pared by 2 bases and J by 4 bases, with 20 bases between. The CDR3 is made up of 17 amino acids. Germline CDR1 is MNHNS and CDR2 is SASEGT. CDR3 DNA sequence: TGTGCCAGCAGTGAATACCCGGACCTATATATAGGCACTGAAGCTTTCTTT. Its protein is CASSEYPDLYIGTEAFF.

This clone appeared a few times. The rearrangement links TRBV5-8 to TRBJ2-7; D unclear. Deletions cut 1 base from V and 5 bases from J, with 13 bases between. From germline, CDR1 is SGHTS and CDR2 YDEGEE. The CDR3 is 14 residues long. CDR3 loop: CASSLRARSDEQYF. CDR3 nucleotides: TGTGCCAGCAGCTTGCGGGCCAGGTCGGACGAGCAGTACTTC. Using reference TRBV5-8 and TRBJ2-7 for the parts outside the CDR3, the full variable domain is EAGVTQSPTHLIKTRGQQATLRCSPISGHTSVYWYQQALGLGLQFLLWYDEGEERNRGNFPPRFSGRQFPNYSSELNVNALELEDSALYLCASSLRARSDEQYFGPGTRLTVT.

The CDR3 DNA is TGTGCCAGCAGCTTGGAGGTGACGGGAGCTTACGAGCAGTACTTC. Its translation: CASSLEVTGAYEQYF. The V gene is TRBV5-4, the J gene TRBJ2-7; possible D gene TRBD2, 6 bases. Germline CDR1 SGHNT, CDR2 YYREEE (reference sequence). The ends were cut back, 0 bases at V and 4 bases at J, with 14 bases in the middle. The CDR3 is 15 residues long.

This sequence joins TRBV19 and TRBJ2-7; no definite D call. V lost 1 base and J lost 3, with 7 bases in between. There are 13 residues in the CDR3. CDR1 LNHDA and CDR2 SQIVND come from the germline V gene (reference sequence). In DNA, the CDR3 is TGTGCCAGTAGTATAGGGCGGAACTACGAGCAGTACTTC. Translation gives CASSIGRNYEQYF.

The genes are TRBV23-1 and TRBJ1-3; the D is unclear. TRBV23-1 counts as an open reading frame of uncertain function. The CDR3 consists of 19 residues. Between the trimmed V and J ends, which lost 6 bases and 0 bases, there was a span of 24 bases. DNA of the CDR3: TGCGCCAGCAGCCCGTACGTGTTAGTAGGACCCCCCTCTGGAAACACCATATATTTT. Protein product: CASSPYVLVGPPSGNTIYF.

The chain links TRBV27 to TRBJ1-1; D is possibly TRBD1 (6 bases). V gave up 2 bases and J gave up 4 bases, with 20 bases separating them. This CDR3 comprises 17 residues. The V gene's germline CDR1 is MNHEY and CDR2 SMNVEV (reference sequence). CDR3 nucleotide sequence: TGTGCCAGCAGTTTAAGGGGGGGCAGGGTAGCTCGCACTGAAGCTTTCTTT. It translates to CASSLRGGRVARTEAFF.

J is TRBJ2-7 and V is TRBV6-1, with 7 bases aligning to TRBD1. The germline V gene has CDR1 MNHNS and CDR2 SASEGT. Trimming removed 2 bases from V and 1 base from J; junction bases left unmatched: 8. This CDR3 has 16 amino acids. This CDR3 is CASSEWDSRFSYEQYF. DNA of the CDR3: TGTGCCAGCAGTGAATGGGACAGCCGTTTTTCCTACGAGCAGTACTTC.

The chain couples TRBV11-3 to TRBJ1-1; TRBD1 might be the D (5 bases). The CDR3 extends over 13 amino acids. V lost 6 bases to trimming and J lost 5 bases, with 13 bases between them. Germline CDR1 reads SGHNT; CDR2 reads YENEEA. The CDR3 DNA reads TGTGCCAGCAGTCCGGGACTGGGGACTGAAGCTTTCTTT. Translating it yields CASSPGLGTEAFF.

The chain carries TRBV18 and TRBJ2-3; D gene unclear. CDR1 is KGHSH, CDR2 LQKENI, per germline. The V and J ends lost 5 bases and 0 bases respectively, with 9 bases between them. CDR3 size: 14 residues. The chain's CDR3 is CASSAKSSTDTQYF. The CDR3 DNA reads TGTGCCAGCTCAGCCAAATCTAGCACAGATACGCAGTATTTT. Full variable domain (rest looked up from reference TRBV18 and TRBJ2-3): NAGVMQNPRHLVRRRGQEARLRCSPMKGHSHVYWYRQLPEEGLKFMVYLQKENIIDESGMPKERFSAEFPKEGPSILRIQQVVRGDSAAYFCASSAKSSTDTQYFGPGTRLTVL.

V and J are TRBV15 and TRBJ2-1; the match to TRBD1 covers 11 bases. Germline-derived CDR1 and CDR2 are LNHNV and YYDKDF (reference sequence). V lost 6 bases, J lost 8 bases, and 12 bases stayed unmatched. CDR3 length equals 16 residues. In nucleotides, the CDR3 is TGTGCCACCAGTACTATTCCGGGACAGGGGGATTATGAGCAGTTCTTC. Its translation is CATSTIPGQGDYEQFF.

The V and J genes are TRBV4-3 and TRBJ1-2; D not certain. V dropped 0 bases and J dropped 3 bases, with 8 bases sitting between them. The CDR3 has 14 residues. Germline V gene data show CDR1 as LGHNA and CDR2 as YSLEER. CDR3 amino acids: CASSQDSADYGYTF. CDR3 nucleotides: TGCGCCAGCAGCCAAGATTCGGCGGACTATGGCTACACCTTC.

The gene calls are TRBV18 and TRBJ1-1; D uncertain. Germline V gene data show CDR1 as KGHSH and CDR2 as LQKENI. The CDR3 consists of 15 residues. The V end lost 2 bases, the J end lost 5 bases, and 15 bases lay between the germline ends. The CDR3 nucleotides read TGTGCCAGCTCACCAGTTAGACTGGAAGGGACTGAAGCTTTCTTT. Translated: CASSPVRLEGTEAFF.